Shown below are 4 T cell receptor beta chains from a single sample sequenced in a study of blood T cell repertoires in COVID-19 (TCRdb year 2020). The library was made by the immunoSEQ multiplex PCR assay. Sourced from immuneACCESS, this table was stored by TCRdb with only in-frame sequences that have V and J called. A share of the clones is absent; for the studies checked, an unresolved V gene accounts for under half, and the remainder has no known explanation. Here the sample has 110,000 to 150,000 clones; roughly three quarters occur a single time. Less than 2.5% of the sample is held by the ten biggest clonotypes. Specimen: peripheral blood. These receptors all come from a woman in her fifties or sixties with acute or convalescent COVID-19.

This rearrangement joins TRBV19 to TRBJ2-7, with 9 bases lining up with TRBD1. The CDR3 contains 14 residues. Trimming took 9 bases from V and 3 from J; bases not matched to a gene: 9. In germline, CDR1 is LNHDA, CDR2 SQIVND (reference sequence). CDR3 DNA sequence: TGTGCCAGCCGACCCGGGGACAGGGTCTACGAGCAGTACTTC. It codes for CASRPGDRVYEQYF.

This clone was recorded at least ten times. The chain is built from TRBV2 and TRBJ2-7; TRBD1 agrees at 7 bases. Germline CDR1 SNHLY, CDR2 FYNNEI. The CDR3 spans 13 residues. Trimming cost V 3 bases and J 6 bases; bases outside gene matches: 5. CDR3 nucleotide sequence: TGTGCCAGCAGTGATGTTGGACAGGTCGAGCAGTACTTC. Its protein is CASSDVGQVEQYF. Combining the CDR3 with reference TRBV2 and TRBJ2-7 gives the whole variable domain EPEVTQTPSHQVTQMGQEVILRCVPISNHLYFYWYRQILGQKVEFLVSFYNNEISEKSEIFDDQFSVERPDGSNFTLKIRSTKLEDSAMYFCASSDVGQVEQYFGPGTRLTVT.

This clone was seen a single time. The chain carries TRBV3-1 (or the pseudogene TRBV3-2) and TRBJ2-1; 12 nucleotides agree with TRBD2. CDR1 and CDR2 from the germline V gene are LGHDT and YNNKEL (reference sequence). Germline trimming cut 1 base from V and 4 bases from J; bases unmatched to any gene: 5. The CDR3 extends over 17 amino acids. As DNA, the CDR3 is TGTGCCAGCAGCCAAGGAAGGACTAGCGGGACATACAATGAGCAGTTCTTC. Protein product: CASSQGRTSGTYNEQFF.

The chain employs TRBV19 and TRBJ2-1; TRBD2 agrees at 7 bases. Germline V gene data show CDR1 as LNHDA and CDR2 as SQIVND (reference sequence). The CDR3 is 16 amino acids. Trimming at V came to 3 bases and at J to 4 bases, leaving 9 bases not matched to a gene. The CDR3 region is CASSIFSGTVYNEQFF. The DNA of the CDR3 is TGTGCCAGTAGTATCTTCAGCGGGACCGTTTACAATGAGCAGTTCTTC.